The source of this T cell receptor beta chain is a study of identical twins. TCRdb called the 5' RACE reads again in MiXCR, with one record for every CDR3 protein. The sample contains 750,000 to 950,000 distinct CDR3 sequences, 9% to 15% of which appear only once. V was pared by 0 bases and J by 0 bases, with 3 bases of the junction left unmatched. Germline V CDR1 and CDR2: SGHRS, YFSETQ. This CDR3 region has 16 residues. The same sample was also used in a study of yellow fever vaccine responses in identical twins.

The chain is built from TRBV5-1 and TRBJ2-1; 7 bases map to TRBD2. The sample was PBMCs. The sequence was collected from a woman aged 18-29 years in good health. The CDR3 here is CASSLAWGGSYNEQFF. The DNA for the CDR3 is TGCGCCAGCAGCTTGGCCTGGGGGGGCTCCTACAATGAGCAGTTCTTC. The whole variable domain, filled in from reference TRBV5-1 and TRBJ2-1, reads KAGVTQTPRYLIKTRGQQVTLSCSPISGHRSVSWYQQTPGQGLQFLFEYFSETQRNKGNFPGRFSGRQFSNSRSEMNVSTLELGDSALYLCASSLAWGGSYNEQFFGPGTRLTVL.